These 24 T cell receptor beta chains share one sample of origin, sequenced in a study of identical twins. One entry per CDR3 protein, called by TCRdb with MiXCR from the 5' RACE reads. The profile shows 400,000 to 500,000 distinct CDR3 sequences, about a fifth of them singletons. Sequences were obtained from naive T cells sorted from blood. Every receptor here comes from a man aged 45-60 years in good health.

The V call is TRBV5-1, the J call TRBJ2-1; 12 bases align to TRBD2. This CDR3 spans 18 amino acids. Germline trimming cut 4 bases from V and 3 bases from J; bases unmatched to any gene: 11. The V gene's germline CDR1 is SGHRS and CDR2 YFSETQ. The CDR3 DNA follows: TGCGCCAGCAGCCCGGGGGTGACTAGCGGGAGTATCTACAATGAGCAGTTCTTC. Amino acid sequence: CASSPGVTSGSIYNEQFF.

This clonotype came up many times. The CDR3 protein is CASSDSSGSIDEQFF. Written as DNA, the CDR3 is TGTGCCAGCAGTGATTCTAGCGGGAGTATCGATGAGCAGTTCTTC. The chain has TRBV25-1 and TRBJ2-1, with 10 nucleotides matching TRBD2. V lost 3 bases, J lost 8 bases, and 7 bases stayed unmatched. The CDR3 runs 15 residues. Germline V gene lookup returns CDR1 MGHDK and CDR2 SYGVNS. The full variable domain, in which reference TRBV25-1 and TRBJ2-1 provide the parts outside the CDR3, is EADIYQTPRYLVIGTGKKITLECSQTMGHDKMYWYQQDPGMELHLIHYSYGVNSTEKGDLSSESTVSRIRTEHFPLTLESARPSHTSQYLCASSDSSGSIDEQFFGPGTRLTVL.

This rearrangement joins TRBV20-1 to TRBJ2-7; possible D gene TRBD2, 5 bases. CDR3 size: 14 residues. V was shortened by 3 bases and J by 5 bases, with 17 bases between the two germline ends. Looked up from germline, CDR1 is DFQATT and CDR2 is SNEGSKA (reference sequence). The DNA for the CDR3 is TGCAGTGCTAGTATCGGGGAATTAGGGAACGAGCAGTACTTC. The encoded protein is CSASIGELGNEQYF.

The gene calls are TRBV11-2 and TRBJ2-3; 8 bases align to TRBD2. The V segment lost 1 base and the J segment 9 bases; nucleotides outside the gene matches: 9. CDR1 is SGHAT, CDR2 FQNNGV, per germline. The CDR3 length is 15 residues. CDR3 in DNA: TGTGCCAGCAGCTTAGTTTCGTTAGCGGGAATAACGCAGTATTTT. Residues: CASSLVSLAGITQYF.

Ten or more counts support this clonotype. This chain links TRBV12-3 or TRBV12-4 with TRBJ1-2; no firm D call. Trimming removed 1 base at V and 6 bases at J, with 6 bases between. There are 12 residues in the CDR3. DNA of the CDR3: TGTGCCAGCAGTTTAGGGAGCCATGGCTACACCTTC. It specifies CASSLGSHGYTF.

CDR3 sequence (DNA): TGTGCCAGCAGCTTACACAGGGGGCGGGCCTACACTGAAGCTTTCTTT. Its translation: CASSLHRGRAYTEAFF. The chain carries TRBV7-2 and TRBJ1-1; 9 bases are shared with TRBD1. J was trimmed by 3 bases and V by 2 bases; bases with no gene match: 7. Germline V lookup: CDR1 SGHTA, CDR2 FQGNSA. There are 16 residues in the CDR3.

This clonotype was recorded many times. This chain connects TRBV4-3 to TRBJ2-7; D is undetermined. The CDR3 contains 15 residues. Germline V gene lookup returns CDR1 LGHNA and CDR2 YSLEER. V dropped 1 base and J dropped 2 bases, with 12 bases sitting between them. For the CDR3, the DNA is TGCGCCAGCAGCCAAGGACCCCGGACCGCCTACGAGCAGTACTTC. It is translated as CASSQGPRTAYEQYF.

This clonotype came up a few times. The chain carries TRBV6-2 or TRBV6-3 and TRBJ2-7; no clear D gene. Per germline, CDR1 MNHEY and CDR2 SVGEGT. The V end lost 1 base, the J end lost 3 bases, and 7 bases lay between the germline ends. The CDR3 totals 13 residues. DNA for the CDR3: TGTGCCAGCAGTTACTTGAGTGTCTACGAGCAGTACTTC. This sequence encodes CASSYLSVYEQYF.

This rearrangement joins TRBV6-1 to TRBJ2-5; D is unclear. CDR1 is MNHNS, CDR2 SASEGT, per germline. V was shortened by 6 bases and J by 0 bases, with 11 bases between the two germline ends. The CDR3 is 14 amino acids. This chain's CDR3 is CASSRVFDQETQYF. The DNA of the CDR3 is TGTGCCAGCAGCCGGGTGTTCGACCAAGAGACCCAGTACTTC.

The gene calls are TRBV5-5 and TRBJ1-2; possible D gene TRBD1, 5 bases. This CDR3 has 15 residues. Per germline, CDR1 SGHKS and CDR2 YYEKEE (reference sequence). Trimming cost V 2 bases and J 1 base, with 12 bases left between them. This CDR3 reads CASSLGDSLNYGYTF. CDR3 sequence (DNA): TGTGCCAGCAGCTTAGGAGACAGCCTTAACTATGGCTACACCTTC.

This rearrangement joins TRBV7-2 to TRBJ2-7, with D perhaps TRBD2 (5 bases). V lost 4 bases to trimming and J lost 1 base, with 11 bases between them. CDR1 is SGHTA and CDR2 is FQGNSA in the germline V gene. This CDR3 is 14 amino acids long. For the CDR3, the DNA is TGTGCCAGCAGCTCGACCCGGGGTTCCTACGAGCAGTACTTC. Translating it yields CASSSTRGSYEQYF.

The sample holds a few counts of this clonotype. This chain connects TRBV7-8 to TRBJ1-3; 11 bases agree with TRBD1. Trimming cost V 7 bases and J 2 bases; bases outside gene matches: 7. CDR3 length: 16 residues. Germline CDR1 SGHVS, CDR2 FQNEAQ. The CDR3 sequence is CASTGQGARPGNTIYF. The CDR3 DNA reads TGTGCCAGCACCGGACAGGGGGCGCGTCCTGGAAACACCATATATTTT.

This clonotype has ten or more counts. The chain uses TRBV20-1 and TRBJ2-3; 8 positions match TRBD2. Unmatched junction bases numbered 6, after V lost 4 bases and J lost 0 bases. Germline V gene data show CDR1 as DFQATT and CDR2 as SNEGSKA (reference sequence). CDR3 length equals 15 residues. Written as DNA, the CDR3 is TGCAGTGCTAATAAGCGGGGGATAAGCACAGATACGCAGTATTTT. Amino acid sequence: CSANKRGISTDTQYF.

This rearrangement joins TRBV11-2 to TRBJ2-3; D assignment may be TRBD1 or TRBD2 (6 bases each). V dropped 4 bases and J dropped 0 bases, with 23 bases sitting between them. Germline V gene lookup returns CDR1 SGHAT and CDR2 FQNNGV. The CDR3 runs to 19 residues. As DNA, the CDR3 is TGTGCCAGCAGCTCTCTTTTCCGGGGGCCTAAATCTAGCACAGATACGCAGTATTTT. Its protein is CASSSLFRGPKSSTDTQYF.

This clonotype was seen only a few times. The rearrangement links TRBV30 to TRBJ1-1, with unresolved D. The CDR3 has 13 residues. Between the trimmed V and J ends, which lost 3 bases and 3 bases, there was a span of 11 bases. Germline-derived CDR1 and CDR2 are GTSNPN and SVGIG (reference sequence). CDR3 bases: TGTGCCTGGAGAGGCCGCCCCTACACTGAAGCTTTCTTT. It is translated as CAWRGRPYTEAFF.

This clonotype was seen more than once but under ten times. The CDR3 DNA reads as TGTGCCAGCAGGAAGACAGGGCGGGAAGGGCAGCCCCAGCATTTT. Translating it yields CASRKTGREGQPQHF. The gene calls are TRBV12-3 or TRBV12-4 and TRBJ1-5; 7 bases align to TRBD1. The CDR3 loop spans 15 amino acids. V was pared by 6 bases and J by 7 bases, with 12 bases of the junction left unmatched.

This clonotype was seen at least ten times. The V gene is TRBV4-3, the J gene TRBJ2-7; D not certain. Germline V lookup: CDR1 LGHNA, CDR2 YSLEER. The CDR3 spans 13 residues. Trimming took 0 bases from V and 4 from J, leaving 7 bases between them. CDR3 in amino acids: CASSQDKGYEQYF. CDR3 in DNA: TGCGCCAGCAGCCAAGATAAGGGTTACGAGCAGTACTTC.

This clonotype was counted many times. This chain links TRBV6-2 or TRBV6-3 with TRBJ2-1, with 7 bases identical to TRBD1. With V trimmed by 6 bases and J by 7 bases, 15 bases remained unmatched. The CDR3 consists of 16 residues. The germline CDR1 and CDR2 sequences are MNHEY and SVGEGT. The CDR3 sequence is CASRKDRDRALNEQFF. The CDR3 coding sequence is TGTGCCAGCAGAAAAGACCGGGACAGAGCCTTGAATGAGCAGTTCTTC.

The V gene is TRBV12-3 or TRBV12-4, the J gene TRBJ1-3; TRBD1 aligns across 7 bases. CDR3 length: 17 residues. The trim removed 3 bases at V and 1 base at J, leaving 9 bases unmatched. The CDR3 region is CASSFARTGASGNTIYF. In DNA form, the CDR3 reads TGTGCCAGCAGTTTCGCCCGGACAGGAGCTTCTGGAAACACCATATATTTT.

The rearrangement uses TRBV6-2 or TRBV6-3 and TRBJ1-1, with D hard to call. This CDR3 comprises 16 residues. V was clipped by 0 bases and J by 4 bases, with 15 bases between them. Germline CDR1 and CDR2: MNHEY and SVGEGT. The chain's CDR3 is CASSYSGRTLGTEAFF. The CDR3 nucleotides read TGTGCCAGCAGTTACTCCGGACGCACTTTGGGCACTGAAGCTTTCTTT.

A few counts support this clonotype. The chain links TRBV29-1 to TRBJ1-3, with a weak D call TRBD1 (5 bases). V lost 7 bases to trimming and J lost 0 bases, with 10 bases between them. Germline values: CDR1 SQVTM, CDR2 ANQGSEA. The CDR3 runs to 13 residues. The CDR3 protein is CSADSNSGNTIYF. The DNA of the CDR3 is TGCAGCGCCGACAGTAACTCTGGAAACACCATATATTTT.

This clonotype was seen a single time. This chain links TRBV3-1 with TRBJ2-7; 10 nucleotides align to TRBD2. In germline, CDR1 is LGHDT, CDR2 YNNKEL (reference sequence). The CDR3 runs to 15 residues. Losses at the gene ends were 3 bases for V and 5 bases for J; bases not matched to a gene: 7. CDR3 nucleotides: TGTGCCAGCAGCCAGATGGGAACTAGCGGGAACGAGCAGTACTTC. Protein sequence: CASSQMGTSGNEQYF.

The V call is TRBV28, the J call TRBJ2-7, with 7 bases identical to TRBD2. Germline V gene sequence: CDR1 MDHEN, CDR2 SYDVKM. The CDR3 extends over 17 amino acids. The V and J ends lost 1 base and 0 bases, in that order; junction bases with no gene match: 9. The CDR3 region is CASSLFLTGRSSYEQYF. CDR3 nucleotide sequence: TGTGCCAGCAGTTTATTCCTAACCGGGAGGAGCTCCTACGAGCAGTACTTC.

This clonotype was counted a few times. The J gene is TRBJ2-5, the V gene TRBV12-3 or TRBV12-4, with 11 nucleotides matching TRBD2. The J segment lost 3 bases and the V segment lost 4 bases, leaving 1 base of the junction unmatched. This CDR3 comprises 14 residues. Written as DNA, the CDR3 is TGTGCCAGCAGTTGGGGACTAGCGGAAGAGACCCAGTACTTC. Translated: CASSWGLAEETQYF.